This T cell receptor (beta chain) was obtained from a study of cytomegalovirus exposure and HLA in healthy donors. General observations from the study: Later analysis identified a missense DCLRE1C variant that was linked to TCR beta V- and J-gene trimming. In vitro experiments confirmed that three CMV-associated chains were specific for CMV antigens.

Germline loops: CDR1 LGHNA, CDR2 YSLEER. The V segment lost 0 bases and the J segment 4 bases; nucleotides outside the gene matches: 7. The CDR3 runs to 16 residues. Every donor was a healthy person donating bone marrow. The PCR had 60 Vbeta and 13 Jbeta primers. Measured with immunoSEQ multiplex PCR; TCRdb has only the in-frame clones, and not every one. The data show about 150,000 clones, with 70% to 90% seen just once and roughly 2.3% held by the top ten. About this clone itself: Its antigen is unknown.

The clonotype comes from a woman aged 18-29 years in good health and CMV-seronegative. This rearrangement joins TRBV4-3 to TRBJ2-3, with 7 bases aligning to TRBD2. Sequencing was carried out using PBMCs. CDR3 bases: TGCGCCAGCAGCCAAGATCGGGGGGTAGGGCCAGATACGCAGTATTTT. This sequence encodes CASSQDRGVGPDTQYF.